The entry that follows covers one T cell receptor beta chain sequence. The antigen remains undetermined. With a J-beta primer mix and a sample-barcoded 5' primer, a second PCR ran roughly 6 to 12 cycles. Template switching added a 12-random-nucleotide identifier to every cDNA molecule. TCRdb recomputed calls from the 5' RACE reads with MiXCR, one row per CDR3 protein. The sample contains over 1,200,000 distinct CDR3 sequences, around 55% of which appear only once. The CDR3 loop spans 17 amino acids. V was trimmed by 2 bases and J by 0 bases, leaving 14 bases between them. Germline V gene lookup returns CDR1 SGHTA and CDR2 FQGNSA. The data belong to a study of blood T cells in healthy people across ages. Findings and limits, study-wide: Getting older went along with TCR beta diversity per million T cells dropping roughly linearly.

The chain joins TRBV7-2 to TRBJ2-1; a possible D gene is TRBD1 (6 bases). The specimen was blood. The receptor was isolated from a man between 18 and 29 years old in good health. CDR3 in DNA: TGTGCCAGCAGCTTATACCCCGGACAGTTCTCCTACAATGAGCAGTTCTTC. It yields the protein CASSLYPGQFSYNEQFF.